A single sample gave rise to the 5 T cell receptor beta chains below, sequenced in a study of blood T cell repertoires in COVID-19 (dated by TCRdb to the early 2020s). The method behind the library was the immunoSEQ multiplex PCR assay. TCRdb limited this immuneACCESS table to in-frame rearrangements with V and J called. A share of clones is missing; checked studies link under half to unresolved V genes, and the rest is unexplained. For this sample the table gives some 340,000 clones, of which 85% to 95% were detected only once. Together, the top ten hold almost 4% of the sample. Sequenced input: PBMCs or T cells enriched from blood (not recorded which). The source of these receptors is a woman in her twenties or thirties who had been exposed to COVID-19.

CDR3 residues: CASSQGQGAEKLFF. The CDR3 DNA reads TGTGCCAGCAGCCAAGGACAGGGGGCGGAAAAACTGTTTTTT. The chain uses TRBV11-1 and TRBJ1-4; TRBD1 aligns across 11 bases. The CDR3 length is 14 residues. After removal of 5 bases from V and 8 bases from J, the junction contained 4 bases not matched to a gene. The V gene's germline CDR1 is SGHAT and CDR2 FQDESV (reference sequence).

In nucleotides, the CDR3 is TGTGCCAGCAGTTCACTACAGGGGCCCCTGTCCAATGGCTACACCTTC. This encodes CASSSLQGPLSNGYTF. The genes are TRBV28 and TRBJ1-2; 7 bases map to TRBD1. Trimming at V came to 4 bases and at J to 6 bases, leaving 14 bases not matched to a gene. CDR1 MDHEN and CDR2 SYDVKM come from the germline V gene. The CDR3 has 16 residues.

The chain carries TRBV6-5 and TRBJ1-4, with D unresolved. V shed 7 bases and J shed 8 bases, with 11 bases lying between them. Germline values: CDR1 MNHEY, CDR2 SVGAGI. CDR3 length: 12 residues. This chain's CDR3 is CASMEEGEKLFF. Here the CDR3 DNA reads TGTGCCAGCATGGAGGAAGGGGAAAAACTGTTTTTT.

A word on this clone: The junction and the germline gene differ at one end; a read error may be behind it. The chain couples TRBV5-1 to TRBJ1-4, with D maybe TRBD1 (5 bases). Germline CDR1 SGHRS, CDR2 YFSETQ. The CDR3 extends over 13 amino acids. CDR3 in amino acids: CASSFRVDEKLFF. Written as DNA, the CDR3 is TGCGCCAGCAGCTTCAGGGTTGATGAAAAGCTGTTTTTT.

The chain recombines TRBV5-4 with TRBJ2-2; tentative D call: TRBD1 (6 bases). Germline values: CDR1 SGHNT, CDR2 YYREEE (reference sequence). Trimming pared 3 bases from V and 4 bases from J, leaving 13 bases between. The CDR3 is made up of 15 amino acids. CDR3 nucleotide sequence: TGTGCCAGCAGCTCCACTGACAGGATCACCGGGGAGCTGTTTTTT. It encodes CASSSTDRITGELFF.